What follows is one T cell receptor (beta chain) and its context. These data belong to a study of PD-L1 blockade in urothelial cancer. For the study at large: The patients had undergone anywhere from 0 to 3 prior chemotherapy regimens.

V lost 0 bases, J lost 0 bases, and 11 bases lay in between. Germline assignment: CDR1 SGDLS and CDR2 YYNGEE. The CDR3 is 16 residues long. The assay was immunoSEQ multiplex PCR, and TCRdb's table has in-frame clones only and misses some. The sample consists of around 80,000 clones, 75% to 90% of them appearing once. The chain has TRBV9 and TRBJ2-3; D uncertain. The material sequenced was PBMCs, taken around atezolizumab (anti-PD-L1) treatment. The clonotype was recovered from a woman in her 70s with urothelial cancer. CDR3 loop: CASSVGQVSSTDTQYF. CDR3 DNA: TGTGCCAGCAGCGTAGGTCAGGTCTCTAGCACAGATACGCAGTATTTT.